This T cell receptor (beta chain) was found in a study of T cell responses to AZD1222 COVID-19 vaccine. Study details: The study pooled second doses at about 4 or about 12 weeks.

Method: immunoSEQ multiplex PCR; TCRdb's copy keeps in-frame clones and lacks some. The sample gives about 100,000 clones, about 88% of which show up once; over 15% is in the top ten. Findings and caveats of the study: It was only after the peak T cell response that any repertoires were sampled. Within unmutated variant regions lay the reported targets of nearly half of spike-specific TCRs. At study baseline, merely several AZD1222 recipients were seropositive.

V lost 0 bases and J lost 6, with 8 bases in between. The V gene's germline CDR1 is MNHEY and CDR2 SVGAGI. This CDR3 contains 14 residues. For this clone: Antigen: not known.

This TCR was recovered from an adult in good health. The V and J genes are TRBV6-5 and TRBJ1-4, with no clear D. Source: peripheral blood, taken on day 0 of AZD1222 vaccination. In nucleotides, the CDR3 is TGTGCCAGCAGTTACTCGATTACAGATGAAAAACTGTTTTTT. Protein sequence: CASSYSITDEKLFF.